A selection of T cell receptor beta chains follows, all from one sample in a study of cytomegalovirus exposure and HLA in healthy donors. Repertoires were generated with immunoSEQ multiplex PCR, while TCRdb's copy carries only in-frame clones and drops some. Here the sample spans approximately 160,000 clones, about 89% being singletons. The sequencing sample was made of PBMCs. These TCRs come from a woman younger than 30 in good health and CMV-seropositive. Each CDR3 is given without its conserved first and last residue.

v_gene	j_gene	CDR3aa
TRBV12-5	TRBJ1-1	ASGLEREAF
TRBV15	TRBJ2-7	ATSRDSIYEQY
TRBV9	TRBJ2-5	ASSGRGLAGGGETQY
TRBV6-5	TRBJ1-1	ASSTREGLSTEAF
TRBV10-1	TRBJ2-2	ASSRDTVNTGELF
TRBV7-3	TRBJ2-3	ASSLSGGTGPTDTQY
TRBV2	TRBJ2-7	ASSDSGILGDEQY
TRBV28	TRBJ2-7	ASTISGNQAYEQY
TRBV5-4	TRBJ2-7	ASSSSTSGGPLSYEQY
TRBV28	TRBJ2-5	ASRGASEETQY
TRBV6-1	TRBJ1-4	ASSPRKQTGEKLF
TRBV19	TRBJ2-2	ASSIQLAGIEANTGELF
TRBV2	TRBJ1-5	ASSEVGTGYNQPQH
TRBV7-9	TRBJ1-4	ASSLGQGAANEKLF
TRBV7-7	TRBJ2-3	ASSLVSGRPDTQY
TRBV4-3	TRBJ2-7	ASSQDIGQGIGSSYEQY
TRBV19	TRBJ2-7	ASTERTGVGYEQY
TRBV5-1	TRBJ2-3	ASSMTGGYTDTQY
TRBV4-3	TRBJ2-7	ASSRYSGSDYEQY
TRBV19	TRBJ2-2	ASSIDGPSAIKDNTGELF
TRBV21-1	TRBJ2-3	ASSKGPSVTDTQY
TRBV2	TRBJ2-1	ASSLQGLSYNEQF
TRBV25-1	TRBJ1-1	ASSDEGTGRAF
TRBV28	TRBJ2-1	ASSIRTSGNNEQF
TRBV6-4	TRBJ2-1	ASSERASYNEQF
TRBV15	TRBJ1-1	ATSRNRGLNTEAF
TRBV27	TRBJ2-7	ASSLGTGGAYEQY
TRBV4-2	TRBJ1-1	ASSQLDRVYTEAF
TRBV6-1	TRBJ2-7	ASSTTGVSYEQY
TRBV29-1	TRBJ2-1	SALPGGRVNEQF
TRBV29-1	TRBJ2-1	SVRGGSGSPYNEQF
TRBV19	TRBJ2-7	ASANTGTRSYEQY
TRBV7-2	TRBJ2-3	ASSQKTSGRGDTQY
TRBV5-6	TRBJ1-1	ASSLGGLNTEAF
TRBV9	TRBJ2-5	ASSVGTSGPQETQY
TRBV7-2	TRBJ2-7	ASSVGLADSYEQY
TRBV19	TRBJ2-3	ASSTGRQPHTDTQY
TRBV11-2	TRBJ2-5	ASSWVGGVYQETQY
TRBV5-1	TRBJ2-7	ASSLAGTYEQY
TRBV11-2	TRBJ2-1	ASSIPREGLYNEQF
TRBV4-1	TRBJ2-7	ASSQDRLAGTYEQY
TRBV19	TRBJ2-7	ASSDPGQGYEQY
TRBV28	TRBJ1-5	ASSLNVGQELGQPQH
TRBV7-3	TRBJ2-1	ASSLEGGSWNEQF
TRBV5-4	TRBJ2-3	ASSLGQGLTDTQY
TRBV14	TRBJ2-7	ASSQDYYEQY
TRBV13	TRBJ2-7	ASNPPGGEQY
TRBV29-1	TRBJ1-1	SVEDRVGQAVF
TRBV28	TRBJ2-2	ASSSRTSGRAWNTGELF
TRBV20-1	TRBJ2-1	SAKTGVEQF
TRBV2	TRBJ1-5	ASSVPGGGNQPQH
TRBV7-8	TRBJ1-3	ASSLVTGSGNTIY
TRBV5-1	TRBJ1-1	ASSLLKRNTEAF